This record concerns one T cell receptor (beta chain) sequence. No antigen is known for it. No qualities accompany the bases; no much larger clone lies one base away. These data are taken from a study of shared clonotypes between healthy human individuals (dated by TCRdb to about 2020). Notes on the research overall: Three men and a couple of women, aged 18 to 49 years, made up the cohort. Per donor, three plates each were used for CD4 naive and CD4 memory, two for CD8 naive, and one for CD8 memory. To estimate repertoire size and how much clonotypes are shared between individuals, the study performed deep sequencing of blood TCR repertoires from five healthy adults. To increase sequencing depth and limit assay-specific biases, TCR repertoire library preparation and sequencing were carried out by different laboratories using diverse techniques. Each donor's leukapheresis produced roughly between roughly 0.9 and 9 billion PBMCs.

Healthy HIV-negative adults with no recently reported acute infections or vaccinations were included as donors. All donors were Caucasian adults living in Nashville, Tennessee, USA. CD4+ T cells were enriched by magnetic negative selection; naive cells were then positively selected on CD45RA, and the negative fraction formed the memory subset. Blood was obtained by leukapheresis, after which PBMCs were separated by Ficoll-Histopaque density gradient centrifugation and cryopreserved in liquid nitrogen vapor phase. Analytical flow cytometry was used to check the purity and quantity of each magnetically sorted T cell population. Genomic DNA was isolated from every sorted fraction and measured by UV absorbance on a Nanodrop 2000c. TCR CDR3 regions were amplified from genomic DNA by multiplex PCR using the deep immunoSEQ assay. Genomic DNA extracted from each cell subset was distributed evenly over all wells of several immunoSEQ 96-well plates, and each plate served as one replicate. For sorted subsets, around 200 ng genomic DNA, equal to 30,000 or so T cell genomes, was loaded into each replicate PCR. Purified libraries were measured with a Qubit 3.0 fluorometer, size-checked on a Bioanalyzer 2100, and measured again with the KAPA Library Quantification kit. A separate single-read 150-cycle Illumina NextSeq 550 flow cell was used to sequence each immunoSEQ 96-well plate. The authors' pipeline ran thus. Because only junctional sequences without quality scores were contained in the immunoSEQ output, filtering matching that applied to full-length reads could not be performed. To assign V/J genes and CDR3, sequences were annotated against IMGT germline references using PyIR, a Python wrapper for IgBLAST v1.9. Reads with weak V/J assignments (E-value above 1e-6), missing CDR3, stop codons, out-of-frame junctions, or ambiguous translated residues were removed. A V3J clonotype was defined by an identical inferred V gene, J gene, and CDR3 amino acid sequence. To compute the percentage overlap between repertoires, the number of shared unique clonotypes was divided by the size of the smaller repertoire. Three approaches were used to assess repertoire richness: RTK rarefaction, the Chao1 estimator, and Recon v2.1 estimates of unobserved clonotypes. Generation probabilities were computed with OLGA for all TCRbeta clonotypes obtained by the gDNA method from a handful of donors. Imported from immuneACCESS, the table was reduced by TCRdb to in-frame sequences with V and J called. These copies leave out some clones; in studies compared against another copy, an unresolved V gene accounts for under half, and the cause of the remainder is not known. The D gene and trimming were derived from the DNA, and the V and J assignments and clone size from that table. The sample table shows about 2.4 million clones, and 90% to 95% are seen once. Approximately 0.35% of the sample comes from the top ten.

Results and caveats for the whole study, not just this receptor: Higher generation probabilities were observed for clonotypes shared by all four sorted-subset donors than for non-shared clonotypes. Pairwise subsampling indicated that sequencing depth was expected to affect the degree of clonotype sharing among donors. The small number of donors limited the genetic and exposure-history diversity represented. Larger estimated clonotype richness was generally found for naive subsets than for memory subsets. Across a handful of donors, roughly 5.4% of naive CD4, approximately 3.6% of naive CD8, 2.3% of memory CD4, and roughly 0.41% of memory CD8 clonotypes were shared. Sampling was limited to blood, and TCR repertoires in tissue likely differ from TCR repertoires in blood. Incomplete sequencing was indicated by rarefaction of sorted-subset datasets, despite the large sequencing depth.

Via the germline V gene, CDR1 is SGHTA and CDR2 FQGNSA. V is cut by 2 bases and J by 0 bases, and the space between the germline ends is 8 bases. The CDR3 starts with the cysteine, ends with the phenylalanine, and has 15 residues. This entry keeps only the CDR3 DNA: 45 bases, framed from base 1. The clonotype originates from a man in his late teens or twenties in good health. Some clones in this sample may be carry-over from other donors' samples. The sample comprised naive CD4+ T cells from PBMCs. Taken with the paper, the label for cell subset or site translates to: CD45RA+ positively selected. The rearranged segments are TRBV7-2 and TRBJ1-3; the D gene is not confidently resolved. The CDR3 in this case is CASSLSAASGNTIYF. Read as DNA, the sequence is TGTGCCAGCAGCTTAAGCGCAGCCTCTGGAAACACCATATATTTT.